This T cell receptor (beta chain) was identified in a study of T-cell reconstitution after alpha-beta-depleted transplantation in children. This clonotype was detected many times. Germline CDR1 is SEHNR and CDR2 is FQNEAQ (reference sequence). The CDR3 covers 12 residues. V was pared by 1 base and J by 11 bases, with 11 bases between. The TCRbeta library was prepared with unique molecular identifiers. TCRdb used MiXCR to reprocess the PCR reads, holding one entry per CDR3 protein. This table holds about 5,900 distinct CDR3 sequences, around 15% found once. The rearrangement links TRBV7-9 to TRBJ1-1, with D unresolved. The receptor was isolated from a patient between 2 and 9 years old who had a stem cell transplant for inherited bone marrow failure, so the T cells may come from the graft donor. The sequenced sample was PBMCs, mostly from graft donor cells, obtained 180 days after TCRalphabeta/CD19-depleted stem cell transplant. The CDR3 sequence: CASSLVEGWAFF. The CDR3, as DNA: TGTGCCAGCAGCTTAGTAGAGGGTTGGGCTTTCTTT.